The present T cell receptor (beta chain) was sequenced within a study of blood T cell repertoires in COVID-19. Clones were read by immunoSEQ multiplex PCR, and TCRdb kept only the in-frame ones, dropping some. The table includes roughly 210,000 clones, 84% detected once. Trimming stripped 5 bases from V and 0 bases from J, with 11 bases between. Per the germline V gene, CDR1 is MNHEY and CDR2 is SVGEGT. The CDR3 has 15 residues. The TCR was taken from a woman aged 80 or older with COVID-19, enrolled during active disease. The chain combines TRBV6-2 or TRBV6-3 with TRBJ1-3; D call uncertain. Sequencing input: peripheral blood. The CDR3 here is CASSPRSPSGNTIYF. In DNA form, the CDR3 reads TGTGCCAGCAGTCCAAGGAGTCCCTCTGGAAACACCATATATTTT.